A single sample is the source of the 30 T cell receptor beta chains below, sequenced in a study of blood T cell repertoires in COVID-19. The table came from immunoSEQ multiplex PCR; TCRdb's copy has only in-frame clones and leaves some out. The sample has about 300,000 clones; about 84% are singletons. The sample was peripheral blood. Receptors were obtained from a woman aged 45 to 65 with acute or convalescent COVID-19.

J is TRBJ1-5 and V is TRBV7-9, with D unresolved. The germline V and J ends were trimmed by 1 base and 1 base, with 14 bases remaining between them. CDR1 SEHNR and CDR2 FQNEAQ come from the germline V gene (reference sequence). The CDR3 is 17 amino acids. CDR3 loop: CASSLGSDYGSNQPQHF. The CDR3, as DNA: TGTGCCAGCAGCTTAGGGAGTGATTACGGCAGCAATCAGCCCCAGCATTTT.

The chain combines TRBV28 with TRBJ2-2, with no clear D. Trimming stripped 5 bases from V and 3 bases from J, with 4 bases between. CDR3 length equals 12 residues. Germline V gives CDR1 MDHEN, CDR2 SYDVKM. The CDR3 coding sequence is TGTGCCAGCAGTACACACACCGGGGAGCTGTTTTTT. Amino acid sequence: CASSTHTGELFF.

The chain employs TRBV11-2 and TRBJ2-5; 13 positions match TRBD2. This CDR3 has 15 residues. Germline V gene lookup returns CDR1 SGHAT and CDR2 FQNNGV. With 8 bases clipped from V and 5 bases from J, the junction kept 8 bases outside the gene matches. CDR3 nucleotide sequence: TGTGCCAGCTCACCGGGACTAGCGGGATCGGAGACCCAGTACTTC. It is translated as CASSPGLAGSETQYF.

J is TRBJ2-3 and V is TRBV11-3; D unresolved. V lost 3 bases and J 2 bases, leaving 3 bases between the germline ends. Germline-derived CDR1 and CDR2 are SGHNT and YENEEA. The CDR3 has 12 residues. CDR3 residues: CASSFYTDTQYF. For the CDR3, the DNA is TGTGCCAGCAGCTTTTACACAGATACGCAGTATTTT.

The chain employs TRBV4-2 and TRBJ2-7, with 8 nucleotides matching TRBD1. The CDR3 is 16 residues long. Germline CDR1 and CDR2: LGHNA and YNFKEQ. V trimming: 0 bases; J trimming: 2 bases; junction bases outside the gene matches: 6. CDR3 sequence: CASSQEGGTGTYEQYF. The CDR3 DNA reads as TGTGCCAGCAGCCAAGAGGGTGGGACAGGAACCTACGAGCAGTACTTC.

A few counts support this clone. The CDR3: CASREIAGGTDTQYF. DNA of the CDR3: TGTGCCAGCAGAGAGATAGCGGGAGGTACAGATACGCAGTATTTT. J is TRBJ2-3 and V is TRBV3-1 (or the pseudogene TRBV3-2); 10 nucleotides line up with TRBD2. The junction had 6 bases not matched to a gene; V was cut back by 6 bases and J by 3 bases. This CDR3 spans 15 amino acids. CDR1 and CDR2 from the germline V gene are LGHDT and YNNKEL (reference sequence).

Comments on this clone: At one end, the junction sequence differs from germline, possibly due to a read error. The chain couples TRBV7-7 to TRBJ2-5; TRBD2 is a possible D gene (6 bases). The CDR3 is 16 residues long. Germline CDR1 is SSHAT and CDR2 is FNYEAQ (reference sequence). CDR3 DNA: TGTGCTAGCACTCCAGAGTTTGTACGGGGGTTGGAGACCCAGTACTTC. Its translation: CASTPEFVRGLETQYF.

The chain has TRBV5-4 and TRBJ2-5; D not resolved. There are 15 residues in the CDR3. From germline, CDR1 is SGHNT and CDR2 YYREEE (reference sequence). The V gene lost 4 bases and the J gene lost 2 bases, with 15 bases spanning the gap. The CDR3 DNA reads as TGTGCCAGCAGCCCTCTTCTGGGCTTTCAAGAGACCCAGTACTTC. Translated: CASSPLLGFQETQYF.

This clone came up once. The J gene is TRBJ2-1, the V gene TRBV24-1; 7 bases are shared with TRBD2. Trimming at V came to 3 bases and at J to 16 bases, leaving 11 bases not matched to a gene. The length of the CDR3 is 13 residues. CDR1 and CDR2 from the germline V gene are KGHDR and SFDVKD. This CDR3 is CATSDPSGISQFF. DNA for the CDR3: TGTGCCACCAGTGATCCCAGCGGGATCAGTCAATTCTTC.

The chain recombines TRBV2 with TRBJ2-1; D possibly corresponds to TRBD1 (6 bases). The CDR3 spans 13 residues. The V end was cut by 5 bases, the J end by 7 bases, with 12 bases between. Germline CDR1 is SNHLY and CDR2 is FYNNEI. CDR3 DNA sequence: TGTGCCAGCAGTCGCCAGGGGTATAATGAGCAGTTCTTC. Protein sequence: CASSRQGYNEQFF.

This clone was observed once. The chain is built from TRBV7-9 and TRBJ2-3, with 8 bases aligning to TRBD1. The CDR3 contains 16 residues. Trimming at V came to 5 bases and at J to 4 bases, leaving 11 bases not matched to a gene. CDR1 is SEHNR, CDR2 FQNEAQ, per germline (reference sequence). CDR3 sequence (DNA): TGTGCCAGCAGCAACCCGACAGGGGTTCTATCAGATACGCAGTATTTT. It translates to CASSNPTGVLSDTQYF.

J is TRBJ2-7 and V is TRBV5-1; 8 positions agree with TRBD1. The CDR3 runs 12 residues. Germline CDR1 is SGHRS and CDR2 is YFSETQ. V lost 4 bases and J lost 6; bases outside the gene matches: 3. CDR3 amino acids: CASSQGQGEQYF. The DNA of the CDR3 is TGCGCCAGCAGCCAAGGACAGGGCGAGCAGTACTTC.

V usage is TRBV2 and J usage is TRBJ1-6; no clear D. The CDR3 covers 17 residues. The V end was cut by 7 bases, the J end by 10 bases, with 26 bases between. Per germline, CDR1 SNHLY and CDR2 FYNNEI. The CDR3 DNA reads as TGTGCCAGCAACCCCGCCGCCCTCAGGACTGTCTGGTCACCCCTCCACTTT. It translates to CASNPAALRTVWSPLHF. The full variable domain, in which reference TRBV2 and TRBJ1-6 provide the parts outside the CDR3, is EPEVTQTPSHQVTQMGQEVILRCVPISNHLYFYWYRQILGQKVEFLVSFYNNEISEKSEIFDDQFSVERPDGSNFTLKIRSTKLEDSAMYFCASNPAALRTVWSPLHFGNGTRLTVT.

CDR3 DNA sequence: TGTGCCAGCAGGAACCCGACAGGGGGCGCTTATGGCTACACCTTC. It encodes CASRNPTGGAYGYTF. The gene calls are TRBV2 and TRBJ1-2, with 10 bases that match TRBD1. Germline V gives CDR1 SNHLY, CDR2 FYNNEI. The CDR3 is made up of 15 amino acids. V was pared by 6 bases and J by 5 bases, with 9 bases of the junction left unmatched.

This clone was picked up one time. CDR3 sequence: CASSWGVGELFF. CDR3 nucleotides: TGTGCCAGCAGTTGGGGAGTCGGGGAGCTGTTTTTT. The rearrangement joins TRBV28 to TRBJ2-2, with D tentatively TRBD2 (5 bases). V dropped 4 bases and J dropped 7 bases, with 7 bases sitting between them. CDR3 length: 12 residues. Germline values: CDR1 MDHEN, CDR2 SYDVKM.

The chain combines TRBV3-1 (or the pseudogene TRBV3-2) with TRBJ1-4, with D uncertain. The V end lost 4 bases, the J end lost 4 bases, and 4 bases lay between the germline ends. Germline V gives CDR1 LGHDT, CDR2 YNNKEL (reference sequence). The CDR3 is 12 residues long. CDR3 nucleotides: TGTGCCAGCAGCCCCGTTAATGAAAAACTGTTTTTT. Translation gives CASSPVNEKLFF.

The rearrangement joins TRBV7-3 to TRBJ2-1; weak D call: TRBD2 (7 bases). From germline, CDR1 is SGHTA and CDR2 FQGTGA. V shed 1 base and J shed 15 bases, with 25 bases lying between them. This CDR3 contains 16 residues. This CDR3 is CASSLRWADRGADRFF. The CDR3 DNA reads TGTGCCAGCAGCTTAAGGTGGGCGGACCGGGGGGCCGACAGGTTCTTC.

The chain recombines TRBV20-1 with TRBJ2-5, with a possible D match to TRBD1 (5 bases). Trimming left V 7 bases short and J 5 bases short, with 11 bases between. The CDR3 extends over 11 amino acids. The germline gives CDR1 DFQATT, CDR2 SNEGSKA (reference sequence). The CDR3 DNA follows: TGCAGTGTAGGGGTGCGGGAGACCCAGTACTTC. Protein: CSVGVRETQYF.

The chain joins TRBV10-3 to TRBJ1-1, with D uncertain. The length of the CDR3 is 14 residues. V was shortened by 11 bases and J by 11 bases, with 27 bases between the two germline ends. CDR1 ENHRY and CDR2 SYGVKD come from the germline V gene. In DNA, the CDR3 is TGTGCCGGAGGGAGGGAAAGGAACAGCGGGAACGCTTTCTTT. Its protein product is CAGGRERNSGNAFF.

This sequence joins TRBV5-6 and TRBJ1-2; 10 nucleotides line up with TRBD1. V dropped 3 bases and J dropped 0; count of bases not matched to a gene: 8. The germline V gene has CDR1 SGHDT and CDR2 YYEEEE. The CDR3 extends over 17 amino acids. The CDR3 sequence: CASSSRDRGYSNYGYTF. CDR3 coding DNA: TGTGCCAGCAGCTCGCGGGACAGGGGTTATTCTAACTATGGCTACACCTTC.

CDR3 nucleotide sequence: TGTGCCAGTACCCGGACAGGGTATGTTTCCTCGGGCTTTAATGAAAAACTGTTTTTT. Protein product: CASTRTGYVSSGFNEKLFF. The rearrangement uses TRBV19 and TRBJ1-4, with 8 positions matching TRBD1. Per the germline V gene, CDR1 is LNHDA and CDR2 is SQIVND (reference sequence). J lost 4 bases, V lost 7 bases, and 20 bases had no gene match. The CDR3 loop spans 19 amino acids.

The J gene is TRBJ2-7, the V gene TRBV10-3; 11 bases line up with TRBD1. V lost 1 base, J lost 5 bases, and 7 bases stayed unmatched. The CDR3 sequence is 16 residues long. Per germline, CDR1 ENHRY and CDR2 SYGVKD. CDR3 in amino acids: CAISELGGQGAHEQYF. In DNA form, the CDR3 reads TGTGCCATCAGTGAGTTAGGAGGACAGGGGGCCCACGAGCAGTACTTC.

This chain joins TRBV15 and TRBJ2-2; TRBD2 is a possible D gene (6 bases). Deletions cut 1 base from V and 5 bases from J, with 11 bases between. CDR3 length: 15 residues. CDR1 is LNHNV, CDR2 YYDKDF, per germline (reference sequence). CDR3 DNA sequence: TGTGCCACCAGCAGAGGGGGACTTCTAACCGGGGAGCTGTTTTTT. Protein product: CATSRGGLLTGELFF. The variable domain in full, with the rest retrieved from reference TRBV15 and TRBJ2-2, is DAMVIQNPRYQVTQFGKPVTLSCSQTLNHNVMYWYQQKSSQAPKLLFHYYDKDFNNEADTPDNFQSRRPNTSFCFLDIRSPGLGDTAMYLCATSRGGLLTGELFFGEGSRLTVL.

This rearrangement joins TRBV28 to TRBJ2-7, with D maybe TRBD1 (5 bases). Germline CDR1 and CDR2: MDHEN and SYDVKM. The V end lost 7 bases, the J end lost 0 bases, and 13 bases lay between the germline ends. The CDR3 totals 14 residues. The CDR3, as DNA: TGTGCCAGCACCACCCAGGGCCCCTCCTACGAGCAGTACTTC. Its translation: CASTTQGPSYEQYF. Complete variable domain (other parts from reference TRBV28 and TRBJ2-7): DVKVTQSSRYLVKRTGEKVFLECVQDMDHENMFWYRQDPGLGLRLIYFSYDVKMKEKGDIPEGYSVSREKKERFSLILESASTNQTSMYLCASTTQGPSYEQYFGPGTRLTVT.

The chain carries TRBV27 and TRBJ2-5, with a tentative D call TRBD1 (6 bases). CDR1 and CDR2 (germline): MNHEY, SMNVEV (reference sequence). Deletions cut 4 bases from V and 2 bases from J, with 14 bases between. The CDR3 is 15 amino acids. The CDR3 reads CASSSRTVLQETQYF. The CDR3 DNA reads TGTGCCAGCAGTTCCCGGACAGTTCTACAAGAGACCCAGTACTTC.

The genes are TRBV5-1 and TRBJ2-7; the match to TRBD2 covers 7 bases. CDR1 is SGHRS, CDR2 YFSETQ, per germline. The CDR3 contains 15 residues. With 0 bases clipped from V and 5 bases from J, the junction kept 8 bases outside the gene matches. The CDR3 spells CASSLEVGGEDEQYF. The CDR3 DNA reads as TGCGCCAGCAGCTTGGAAGTGGGAGGGGAGGACGAGCAGTACTTC.

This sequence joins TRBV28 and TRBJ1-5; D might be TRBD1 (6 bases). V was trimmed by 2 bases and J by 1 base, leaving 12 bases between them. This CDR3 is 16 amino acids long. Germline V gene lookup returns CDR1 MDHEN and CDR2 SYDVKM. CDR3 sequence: CASSLGQGTSNQPQHF. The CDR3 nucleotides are TGTGCCAGCAGTTTAGGGCAGGGGACGAGCAATCAGCCCCAGCATTTT.

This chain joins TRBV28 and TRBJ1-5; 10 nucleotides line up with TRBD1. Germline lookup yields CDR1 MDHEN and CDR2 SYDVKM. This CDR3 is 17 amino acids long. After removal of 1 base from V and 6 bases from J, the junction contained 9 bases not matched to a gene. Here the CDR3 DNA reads TGTGCCAGCAGTTTATTAACCGGGACAGGGGTGGGTCAGCCCCAGCATTTT. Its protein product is CASSLLTGTGVGQPQHF.

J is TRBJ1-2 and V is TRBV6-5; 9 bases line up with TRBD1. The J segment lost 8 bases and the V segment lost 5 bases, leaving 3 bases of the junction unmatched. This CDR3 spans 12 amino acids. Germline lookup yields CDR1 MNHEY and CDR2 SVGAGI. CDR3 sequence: CASSRTGDGYTF. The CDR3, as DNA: TGTGCCAGCAGTCGGACAGGGGACGGCTACACCTTC.

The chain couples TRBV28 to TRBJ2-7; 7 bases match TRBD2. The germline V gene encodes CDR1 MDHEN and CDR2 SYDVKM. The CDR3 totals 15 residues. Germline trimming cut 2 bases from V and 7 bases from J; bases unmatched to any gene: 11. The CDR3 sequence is CASSLIGGGGVEQYF. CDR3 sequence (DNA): TGTGCCAGCAGTTTAATCGGCGGGGGTGGTGTGGAGCAGTACTTC.